This TCR beta chain is drawn from a study of cytomegalovirus exposure and HLA in healthy donors. General observations from the study: With later analysis, a missense DCLRE1C variant became linked to TCR beta V- and J-gene trimming. Earlier results showed most TCR beta V segments being productive about 87% or about 30% of the time.

Note on this clone: Its antigen is currently unknown.

The CDR3 contains 16 residues. Germline lookup yields CDR1 MDHEN and CDR2 SYDVKM. Trimming took off 4 bases at V and 4 bases at J, with 20 bases between the two ends. PCR employed 60 Vbeta and 13 Jbeta primers. Repertoires were generated with immunoSEQ multiplex PCR, while TCRdb's copy carries only in-frame clones and drops some. The sample yields about 160,000 clones, about four fifths seen once. The rearrangement joins TRBV28 to TRBJ2-7; TRBD1 might be the D (5 bases). The specimen sequenced was PBMCs. The receptor was isolated from a girl aged 10 to 17 in good health and CMV-seropositive. The CDR3 nucleotides read TGTGCCAGCAGTTCCAGGAAGGGGTCCCCCCTATACGAGCAGTACTTC. It specifies CASSSRKGSPLYEQYF.